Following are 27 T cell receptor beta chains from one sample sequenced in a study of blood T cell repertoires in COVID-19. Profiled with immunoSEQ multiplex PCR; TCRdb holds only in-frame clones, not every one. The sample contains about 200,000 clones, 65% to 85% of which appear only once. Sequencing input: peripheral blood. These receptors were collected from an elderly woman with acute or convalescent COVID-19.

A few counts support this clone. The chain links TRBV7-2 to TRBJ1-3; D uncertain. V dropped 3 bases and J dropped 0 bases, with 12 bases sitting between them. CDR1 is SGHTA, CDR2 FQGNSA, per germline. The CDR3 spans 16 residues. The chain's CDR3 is CASSLGQSDSGNTIYF. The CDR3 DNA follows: TGTGCCAGCAGCTTGGGCCAGTCAGACTCTGGAAACACCATATATTTT.

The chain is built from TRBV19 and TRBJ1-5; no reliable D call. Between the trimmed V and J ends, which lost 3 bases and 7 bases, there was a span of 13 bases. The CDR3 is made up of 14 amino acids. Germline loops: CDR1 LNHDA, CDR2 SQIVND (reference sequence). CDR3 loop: CASSISFGEQPQHF. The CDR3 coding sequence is TGTGCCAGTAGTATTAGTTTTGGAGAACAGCCCCAGCATTTT.

The CDR3, as DNA: TGTGCCAGCAGCTACGGGTCATCCGGTGAGCAGTTCTTC. Translation gives CASSYGSSGEQFF. The chain couples TRBV3-1 (or the pseudogene TRBV3-2) to TRBJ2-1; D call uncertain. This CDR3 is built from 13 residues. Germline V gives CDR1 LGHDT, CDR2 YNNKEL (reference sequence). The ends were cut back, 5 bases at V and 9 bases at J, with 14 bases in the middle.

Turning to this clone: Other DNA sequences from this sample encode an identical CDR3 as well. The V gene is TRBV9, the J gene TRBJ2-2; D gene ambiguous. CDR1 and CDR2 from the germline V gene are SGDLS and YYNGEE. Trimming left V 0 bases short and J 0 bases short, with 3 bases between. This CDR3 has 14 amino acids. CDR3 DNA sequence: TGTGCCAGCAGCGTAGCTACGAACACCGGGGAGCTGTTTTTT. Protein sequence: CASSVATNTGELFF.

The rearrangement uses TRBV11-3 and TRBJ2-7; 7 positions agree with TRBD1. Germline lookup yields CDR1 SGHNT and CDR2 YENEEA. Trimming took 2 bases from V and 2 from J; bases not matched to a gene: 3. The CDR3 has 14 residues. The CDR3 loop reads CASSLSGGPYEQYF. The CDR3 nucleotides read TGTGCCAGCAGCTTATCAGGGGGTCCCTACGAGCAGTACTTC.

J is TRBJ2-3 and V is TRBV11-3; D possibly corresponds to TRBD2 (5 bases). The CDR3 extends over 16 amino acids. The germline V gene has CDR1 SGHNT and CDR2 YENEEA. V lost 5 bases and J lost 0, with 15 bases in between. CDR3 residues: CASSGGPALSTDTQYF. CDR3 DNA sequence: TGTGCCAGCAGCGGAGGCCCAGCCTTGAGCACAGATACGCAGTATTTT.

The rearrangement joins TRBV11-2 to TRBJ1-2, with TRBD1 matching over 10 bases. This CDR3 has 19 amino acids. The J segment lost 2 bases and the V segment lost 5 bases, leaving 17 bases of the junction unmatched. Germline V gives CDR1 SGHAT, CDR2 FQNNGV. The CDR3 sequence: CASSLSRRQGATRNYGYTF. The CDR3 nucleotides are TGTGCCAGCAGCCTTAGCCGGCGACAGGGGGCGACTAGGAACTATGGCTACACCTTC.

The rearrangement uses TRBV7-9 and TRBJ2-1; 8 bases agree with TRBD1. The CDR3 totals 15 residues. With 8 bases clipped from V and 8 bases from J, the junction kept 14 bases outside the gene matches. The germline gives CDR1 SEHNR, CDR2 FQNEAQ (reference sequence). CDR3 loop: CASESRTGKQDEQFF. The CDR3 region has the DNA TGTGCCAGCGAGTCAAGGACAGGGAAACAGGATGAGCAGTTCTTC.

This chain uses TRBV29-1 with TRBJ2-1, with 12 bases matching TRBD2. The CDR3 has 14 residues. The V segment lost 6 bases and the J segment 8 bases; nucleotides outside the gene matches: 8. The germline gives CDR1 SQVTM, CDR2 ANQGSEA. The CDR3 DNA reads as TGCAGCGTCATTCCGGGACTAGCGGGCGATGAGCAGTTCTTC. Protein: CSVIPGLAGDEQFF.

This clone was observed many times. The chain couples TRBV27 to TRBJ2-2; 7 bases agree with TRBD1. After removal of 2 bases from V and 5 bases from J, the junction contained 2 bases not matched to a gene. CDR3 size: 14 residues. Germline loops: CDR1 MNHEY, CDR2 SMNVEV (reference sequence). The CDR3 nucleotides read TGTGCCAGCAGTTTAGGACAGGCGACCGGGGAGCTGTTTTTT. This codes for CASSLGQATGELFF.

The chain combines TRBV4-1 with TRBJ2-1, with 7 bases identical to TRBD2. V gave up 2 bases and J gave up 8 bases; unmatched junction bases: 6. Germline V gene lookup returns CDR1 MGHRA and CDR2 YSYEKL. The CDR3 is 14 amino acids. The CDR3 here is CASSQTNLADEQFF. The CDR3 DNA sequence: TGCGCCAGCAGCCAAACGAATCTAGCGGATGAGCAGTTCTTC.

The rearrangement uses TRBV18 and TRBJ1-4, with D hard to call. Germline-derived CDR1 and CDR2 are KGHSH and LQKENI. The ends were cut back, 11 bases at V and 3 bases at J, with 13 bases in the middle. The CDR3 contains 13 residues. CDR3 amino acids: CACRGNANEKLFF. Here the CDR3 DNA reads TGTGCCTGCAGAGGGAACGCTAATGAAAAACTGTTTTTT.

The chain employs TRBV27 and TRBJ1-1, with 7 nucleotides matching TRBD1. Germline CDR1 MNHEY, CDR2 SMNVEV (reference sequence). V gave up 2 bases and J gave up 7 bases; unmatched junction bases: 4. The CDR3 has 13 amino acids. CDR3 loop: CASSLRQGGEAFF. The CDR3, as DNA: TGTGCCAGCAGTTTAAGACAGGGAGGTGAAGCTTTCTTT.

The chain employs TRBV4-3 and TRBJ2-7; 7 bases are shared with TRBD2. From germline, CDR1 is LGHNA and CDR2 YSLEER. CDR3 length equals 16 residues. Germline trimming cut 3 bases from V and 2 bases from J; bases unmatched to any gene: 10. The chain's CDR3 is CASSQSTGGITYEQYF. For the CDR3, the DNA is TGCGCCAGCAGCCAGAGCACCGGGGGGATTACCTACGAGCAGTACTTC.

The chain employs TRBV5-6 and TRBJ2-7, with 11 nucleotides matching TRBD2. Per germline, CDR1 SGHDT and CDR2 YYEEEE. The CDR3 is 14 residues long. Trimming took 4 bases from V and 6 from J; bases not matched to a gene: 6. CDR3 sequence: CASSLLAGGGEQYF. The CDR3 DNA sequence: TGTGCCAGCAGCCTTCTAGCGGGAGGTGGCGAGCAGTACTTC.

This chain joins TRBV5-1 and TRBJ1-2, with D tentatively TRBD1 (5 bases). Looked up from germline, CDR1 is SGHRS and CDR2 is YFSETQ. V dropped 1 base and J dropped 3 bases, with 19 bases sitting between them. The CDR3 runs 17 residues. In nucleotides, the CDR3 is TGCGCCAGCAGCTTGCCGTCTTCCAGGGATTGGTACTATGGCTACACCTTC. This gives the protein CASSLPSSRDWYYGYTF.

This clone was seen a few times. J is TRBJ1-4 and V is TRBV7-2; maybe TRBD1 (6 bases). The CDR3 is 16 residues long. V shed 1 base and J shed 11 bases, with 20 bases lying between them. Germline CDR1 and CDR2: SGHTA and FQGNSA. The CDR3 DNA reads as TGTGCCAGCAGCTTAGAGGGGGTTGGGGGGGCGCAGAAACTGTTTTTT. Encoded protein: CASSLEGVGGAQKLFF.

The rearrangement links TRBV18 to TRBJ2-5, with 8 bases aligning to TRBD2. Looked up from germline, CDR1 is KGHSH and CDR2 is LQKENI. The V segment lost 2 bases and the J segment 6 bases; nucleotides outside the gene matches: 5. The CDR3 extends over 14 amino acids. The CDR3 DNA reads TGTGCCAGCTCACCAGAAGTAGCGGGGAAGACCCAGTACTTC. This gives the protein CASSPEVAGKTQYF.

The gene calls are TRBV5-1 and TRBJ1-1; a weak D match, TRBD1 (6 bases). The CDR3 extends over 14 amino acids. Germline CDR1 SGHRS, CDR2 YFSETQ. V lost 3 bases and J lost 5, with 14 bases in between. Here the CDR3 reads CASSSQLGGTEAFF. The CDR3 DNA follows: TGCGCCAGCAGCTCCCAGTTAGGGGGTACTGAAGCTTTCTTT.

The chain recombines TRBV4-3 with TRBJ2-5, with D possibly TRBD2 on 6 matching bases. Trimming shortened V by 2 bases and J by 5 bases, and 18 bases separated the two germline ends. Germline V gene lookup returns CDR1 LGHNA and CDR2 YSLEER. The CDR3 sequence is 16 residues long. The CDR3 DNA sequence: TGCGCCAGCAGCCAAAACCCGGGACTTTTTGGGGAGACCCAGTACTTC. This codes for CASSQNPGLFGETQYF.

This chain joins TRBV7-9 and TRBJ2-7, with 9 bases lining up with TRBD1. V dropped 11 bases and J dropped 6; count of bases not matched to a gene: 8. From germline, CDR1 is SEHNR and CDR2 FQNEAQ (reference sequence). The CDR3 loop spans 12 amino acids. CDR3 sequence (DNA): TGTGCCGGTAAACCGACAGGGGGCGAGCAGTACTTC. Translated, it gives CAGKPTGGEQYF.

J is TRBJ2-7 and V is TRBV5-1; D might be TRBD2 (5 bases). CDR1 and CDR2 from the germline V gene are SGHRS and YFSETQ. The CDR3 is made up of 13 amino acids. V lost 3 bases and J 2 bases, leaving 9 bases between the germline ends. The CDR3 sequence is CASSSGYAYEQYF. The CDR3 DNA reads TGCGCCAGCAGCTCGGGGTACGCCTACGAGCAGTACTTC.

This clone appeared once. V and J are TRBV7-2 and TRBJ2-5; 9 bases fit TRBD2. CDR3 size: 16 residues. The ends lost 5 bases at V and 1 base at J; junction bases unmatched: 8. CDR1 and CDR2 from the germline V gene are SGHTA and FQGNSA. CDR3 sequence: CASSPPRGGGQETQYF. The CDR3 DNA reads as TGTGCCAGCAGCCCCCCTCGCGGGGGGGGCCAAGAGACCCAGTACTTC. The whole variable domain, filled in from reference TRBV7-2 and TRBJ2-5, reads GAGVSQSPSNKVTEKGKDVELRCDPISGHTALYWYRQSLGQGLEFLIYFQGNSAPDKSGLPSDRFSAERTGGSVSTLTIQRTQQEDSAVYLCASSPPRGGGQETQYFGPGTRLLVL.

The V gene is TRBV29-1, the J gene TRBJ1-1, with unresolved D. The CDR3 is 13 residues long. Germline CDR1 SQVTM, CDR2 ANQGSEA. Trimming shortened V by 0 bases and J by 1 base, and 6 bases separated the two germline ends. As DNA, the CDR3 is TGCAGCGTTGAAGAGACACAGAACACTGAAGCTTTCTTT. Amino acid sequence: CSVEETQNTEAFF.

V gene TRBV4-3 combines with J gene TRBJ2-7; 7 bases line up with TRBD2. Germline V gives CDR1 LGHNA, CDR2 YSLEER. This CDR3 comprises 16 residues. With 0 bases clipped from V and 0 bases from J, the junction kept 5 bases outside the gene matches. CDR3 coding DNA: TGCGCCAGCAGCCAAGATTCGCGGGGGACCTCCTACGAGCAGTACTTC. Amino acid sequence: CASSQDSRGTSYEQYF.

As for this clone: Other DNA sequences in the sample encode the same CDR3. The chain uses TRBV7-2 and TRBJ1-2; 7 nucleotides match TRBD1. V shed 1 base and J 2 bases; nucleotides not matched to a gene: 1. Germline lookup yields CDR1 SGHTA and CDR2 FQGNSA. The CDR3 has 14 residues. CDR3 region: CASSLGQGNYGYTF. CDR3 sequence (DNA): TGTGCCAGCAGCTTAGGACAGGGAAACTATGGCTACACCTTC.

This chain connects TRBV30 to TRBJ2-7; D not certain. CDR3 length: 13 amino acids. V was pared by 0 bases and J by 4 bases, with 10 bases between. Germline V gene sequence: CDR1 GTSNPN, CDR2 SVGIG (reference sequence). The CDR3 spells CAWSVSGEYEQYF. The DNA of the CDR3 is TGTGCCTGGAGTGTTTCAGGTGAATACGAGCAGTACTTC.